The entry that follows covers one TCR beta chain sequence. This clonotype was seen ten or more times. Its antigen target is currently unknown. The record has no base qualities; no much larger clone is one base away. This entry comes from a study of response to subunit inactivated influenza vaccine listed by TCRdb under 2018. Study-level background: The study used deep quantitative T cell receptor repertoire profiling to track responses to a trivalent subunit inactivated influenza vaccine.

What the research found in general, with its limitations: The authors suggested that each seasonal influenza vaccination may recruit only a limited number of new T cells.

The library was prepared using RT-PCR. Sequencer: Illumina HiSeq 2500. TCRdb redid the processing of the public reads, applying fastp at Q25 and MiXCR, and retained in-frame beta chains. Records with the same CDR3 protein are collapsed into one entry carrying the most frequent genes and DNA. This sample lists under 550,000 distinct CDR3 sequences; around 8% were detected once. The ten largest clonotypes hold approximately 13% of the sample. The CDR3 starts with the cysteine, ends with the phenylalanine, and has 13 residues. The CDR3 DNA has 39 bases and is translated from base 1. The germline V gene (reference sequence) supplies CDR1 DFQATT and CDR2 SNEGSKA.

This sequence uses TRBV20-1 and TRBJ2-1; TRBD1 matches 9 bases in the middle. The TCR sequence derives from a man aged 45-69 years who received an inactivated influenza vaccine. Donor details come from another sample of the same person, matched by shared clones. The source was PBMCs from blood, collected approximately 25 months after vaccination. The CDR3 reads CSVRTGARIEQFF. Here is the DNA: TGCAGCGTCCGGACAGGGGCTCGGATTGAGCAGTTCTTC.